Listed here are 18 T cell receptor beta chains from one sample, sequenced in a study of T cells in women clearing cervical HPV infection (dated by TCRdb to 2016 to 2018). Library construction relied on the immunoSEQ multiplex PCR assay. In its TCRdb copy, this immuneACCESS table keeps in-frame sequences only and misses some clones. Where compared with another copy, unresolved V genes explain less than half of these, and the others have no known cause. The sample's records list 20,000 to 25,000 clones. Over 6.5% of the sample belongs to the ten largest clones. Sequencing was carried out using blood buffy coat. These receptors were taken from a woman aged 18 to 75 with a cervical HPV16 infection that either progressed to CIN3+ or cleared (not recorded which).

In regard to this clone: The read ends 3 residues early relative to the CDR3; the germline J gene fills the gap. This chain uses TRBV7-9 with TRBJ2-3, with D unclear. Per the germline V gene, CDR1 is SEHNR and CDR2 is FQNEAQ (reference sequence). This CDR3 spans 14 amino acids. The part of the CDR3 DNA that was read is TGTGCCAGCAGCCCATCACAGTACCAAGAGACG. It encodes CASSPSQYQET. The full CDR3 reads CASSPSQYQETQYF.

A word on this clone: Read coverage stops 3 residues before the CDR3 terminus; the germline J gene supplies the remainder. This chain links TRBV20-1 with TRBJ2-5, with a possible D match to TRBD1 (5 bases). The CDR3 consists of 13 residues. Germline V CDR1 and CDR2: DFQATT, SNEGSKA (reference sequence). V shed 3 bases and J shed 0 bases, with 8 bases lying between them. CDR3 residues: CSARTVYQETQYF. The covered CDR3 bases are TGCAGTGCTAGGACAGTGTACCAAGAGACC.

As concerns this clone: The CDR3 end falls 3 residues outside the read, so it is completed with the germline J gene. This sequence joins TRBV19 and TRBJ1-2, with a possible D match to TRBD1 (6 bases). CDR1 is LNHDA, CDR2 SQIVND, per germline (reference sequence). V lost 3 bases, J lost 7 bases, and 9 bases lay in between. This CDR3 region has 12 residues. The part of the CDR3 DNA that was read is TGTGCCAGTAGTATGCCAGGGGCTGGC. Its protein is CASSMPGAG. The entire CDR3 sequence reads CASSMPGAGYTF.

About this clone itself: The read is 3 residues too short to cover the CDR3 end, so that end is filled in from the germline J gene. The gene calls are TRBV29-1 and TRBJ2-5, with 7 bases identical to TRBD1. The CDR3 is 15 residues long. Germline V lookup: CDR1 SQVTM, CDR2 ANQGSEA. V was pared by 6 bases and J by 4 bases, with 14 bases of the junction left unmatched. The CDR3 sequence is CSVWDSVRHLETQYF. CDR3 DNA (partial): TGCAGCGTCTGGGACAGCGTCAGGCATCTAGAGACC.

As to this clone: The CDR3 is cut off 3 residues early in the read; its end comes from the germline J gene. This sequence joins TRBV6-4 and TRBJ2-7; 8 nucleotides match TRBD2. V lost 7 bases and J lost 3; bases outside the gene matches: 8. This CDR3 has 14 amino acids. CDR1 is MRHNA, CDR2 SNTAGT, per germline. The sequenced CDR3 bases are TGTGCCAGCAAGACGTCGGCGGGAGGCTACGAG. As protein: CASKTSAGGYE. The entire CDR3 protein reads CASKTSAGGYEQYF.

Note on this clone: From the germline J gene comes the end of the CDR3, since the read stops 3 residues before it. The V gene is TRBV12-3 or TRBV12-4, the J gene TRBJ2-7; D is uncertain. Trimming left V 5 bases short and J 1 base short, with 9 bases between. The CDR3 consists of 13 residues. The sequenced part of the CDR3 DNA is TGTGCCAGCAGTGTAGACGGGTCCTACGAG. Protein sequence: CASSVDGSYE. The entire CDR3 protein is CASSVDGSYEQYF.

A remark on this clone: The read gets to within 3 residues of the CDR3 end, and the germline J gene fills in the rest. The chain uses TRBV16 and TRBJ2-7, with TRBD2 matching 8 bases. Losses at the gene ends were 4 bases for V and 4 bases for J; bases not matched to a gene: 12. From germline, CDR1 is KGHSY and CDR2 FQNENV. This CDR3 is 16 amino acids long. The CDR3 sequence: CASSLPGGAGGYEQYF. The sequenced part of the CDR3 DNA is TGTGCCAGCAGCCTGCCGGGAGGGGCCGGGGGGTACGAG. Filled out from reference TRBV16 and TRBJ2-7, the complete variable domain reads GEEVAQTPKHLVRGEGQKAKLYCAPIKGHSYVFWYQQVLKNEFKFLISFQNENVFDETGMPKERFSAKCLPNSPCSLEIQATKLEDSAVYFCASSLPGGAGGYEQYFGPGTRLTVT.

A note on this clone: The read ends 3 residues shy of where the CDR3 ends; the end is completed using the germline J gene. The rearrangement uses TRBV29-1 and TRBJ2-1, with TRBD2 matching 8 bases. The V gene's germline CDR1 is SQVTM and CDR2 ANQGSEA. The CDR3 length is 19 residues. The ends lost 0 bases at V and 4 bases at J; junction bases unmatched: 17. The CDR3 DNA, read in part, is TGCAGCGTTGAAGAGCGGCAGGGATTAGCGGGAACGGGGTACAATGAG. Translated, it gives CSVEERQGLAGTGYNE. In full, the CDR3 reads CSVEERQGLAGTGYNEQFF.

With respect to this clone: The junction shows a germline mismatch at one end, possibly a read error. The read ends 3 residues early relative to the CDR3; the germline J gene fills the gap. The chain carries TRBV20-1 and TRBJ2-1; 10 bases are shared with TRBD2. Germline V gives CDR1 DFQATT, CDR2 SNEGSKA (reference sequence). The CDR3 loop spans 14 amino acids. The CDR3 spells CSASKGLASDEQFF. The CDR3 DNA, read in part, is TGCAGCGCTAGTAAGGGACTAGCGAGCGATGAG.

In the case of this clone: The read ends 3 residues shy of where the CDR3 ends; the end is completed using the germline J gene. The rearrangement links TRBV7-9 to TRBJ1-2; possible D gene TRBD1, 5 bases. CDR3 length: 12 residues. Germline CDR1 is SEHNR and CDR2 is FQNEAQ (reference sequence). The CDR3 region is CASSLVGPDYTF. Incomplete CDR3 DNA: TGTGCCAGCAGCTTAGTGGGGCCAGAC.

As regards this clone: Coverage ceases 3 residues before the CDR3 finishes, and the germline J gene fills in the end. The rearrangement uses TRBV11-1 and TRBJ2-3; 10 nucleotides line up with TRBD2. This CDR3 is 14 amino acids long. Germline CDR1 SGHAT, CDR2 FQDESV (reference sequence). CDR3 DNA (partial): TGTGCCAGCACATCACTAGCGGGATTTGACACG. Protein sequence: CASTSLAGFDT. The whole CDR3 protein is CASTSLAGFDTQYF.

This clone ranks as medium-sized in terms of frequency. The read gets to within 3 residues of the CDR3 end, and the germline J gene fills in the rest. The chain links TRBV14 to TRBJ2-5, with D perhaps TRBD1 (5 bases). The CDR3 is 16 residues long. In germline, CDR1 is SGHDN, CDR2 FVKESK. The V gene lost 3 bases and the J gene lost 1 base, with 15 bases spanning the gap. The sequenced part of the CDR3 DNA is TGTGCCAGCAGCCACAACAGGACCCGAACCCAAGAGACC. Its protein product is CASSHNRTRTQET. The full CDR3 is CASSHNRTRTQETQYF.

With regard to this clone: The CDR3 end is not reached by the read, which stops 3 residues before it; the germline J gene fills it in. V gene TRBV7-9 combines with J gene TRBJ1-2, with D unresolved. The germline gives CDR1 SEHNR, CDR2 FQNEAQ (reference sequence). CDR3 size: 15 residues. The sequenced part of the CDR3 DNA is TGTGCCAGCAGCTTCCTAGCGGGAGCCTACAATGAC. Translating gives CASSFLAGAYND. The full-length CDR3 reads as CASSFLAGAYNDYTF.

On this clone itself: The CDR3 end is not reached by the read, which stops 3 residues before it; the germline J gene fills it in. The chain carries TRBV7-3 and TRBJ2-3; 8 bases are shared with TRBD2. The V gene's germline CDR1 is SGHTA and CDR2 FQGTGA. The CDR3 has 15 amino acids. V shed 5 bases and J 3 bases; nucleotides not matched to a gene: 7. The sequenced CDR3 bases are TGTGCCAGCAGCCCCACCGGGAGGGGTACAGATACG. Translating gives CASSPTGRGTDT. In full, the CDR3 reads CASSPTGRGTDTQYF.

The sequenced CDR3 bases are TGTGCCATCAGCACAGGGGGCGAG. Residues: CAISTGGE. The CDR3 in full is CAISTGGEQYF. The V call is TRBV10-3, the J call TRBJ2-7, with 8 bases matching TRBD1. The CDR3 end is not reached by the read, which stops 3 residues before it; the germline J gene fills it in. CDR3 length equals 11 residues. The ends lost 6 bases at V and 6 bases at J; junction bases unmatched: 1. The germline V gene has CDR1 ENHRY and CDR2 SYGVKD.

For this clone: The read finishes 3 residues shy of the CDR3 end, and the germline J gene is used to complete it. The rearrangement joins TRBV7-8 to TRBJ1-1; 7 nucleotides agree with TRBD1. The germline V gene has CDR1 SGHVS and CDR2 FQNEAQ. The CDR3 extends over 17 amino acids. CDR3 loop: CASTSTGQRIDKETAFF. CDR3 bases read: TGTGCCAGCACCTCGACAGGGCAACGAATAGATAAAGAGACC.

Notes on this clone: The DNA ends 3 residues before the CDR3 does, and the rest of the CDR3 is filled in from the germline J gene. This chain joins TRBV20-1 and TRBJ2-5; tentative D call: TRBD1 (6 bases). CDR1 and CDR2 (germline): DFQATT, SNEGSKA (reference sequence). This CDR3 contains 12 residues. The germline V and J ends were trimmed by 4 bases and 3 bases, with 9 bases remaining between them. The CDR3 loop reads CSAKYREETQYF. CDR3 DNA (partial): TGCAGTGCTAAATACAGGGAAGAGACC.

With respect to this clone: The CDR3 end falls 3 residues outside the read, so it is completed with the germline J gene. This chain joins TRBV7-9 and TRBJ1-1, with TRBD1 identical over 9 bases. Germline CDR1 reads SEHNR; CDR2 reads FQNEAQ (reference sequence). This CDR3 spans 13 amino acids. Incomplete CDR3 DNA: TGTGCCAGCAGCTTGGGGACAGGGTACGAG. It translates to CASSLGTGYE. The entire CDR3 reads CASSLGTGYEAFF.